A single sample gave rise to the 5 T cell receptor beta chains below, sequenced in a study of T cells in tuberculosis. This table comes from immunoSEQ multiplex PCR, and its TCRdb copy is limited to in-frame clones, with some not included. Of about 53,000 clones in the sample, about 96% are singletons; the top ten hold around 1.4%. The time point denotes: new active TB diagnosis, blood taken before or within 7 days of starting treatment. Sample: PBMCs, taken at tuberculosis diagnosis. These receptor sequences come from an adult with tuberculosis.

The V and J genes are TRBV7-9 and TRBJ1-4; possibly TRBD1 for D (6 bases). Germline V CDR1 and CDR2: SEHNR, FQNEAQ (reference sequence). The V end lost 5 bases, the J end lost 8 bases, and 18 bases lay between the germline ends. The CDR3 covers 15 residues. DNA of the CDR3: TGTGCCAGCAGCACTCGGACAGAGTGGAGCGAAAAACTGTTTTTT. Translated, it gives CASSTRTEWSEKLFF.

V gene TRBV29-1 combines with J gene TRBJ2-1; 9 bases are shared with TRBD2. The V segment lost 7 bases and the J segment 5 bases; nucleotides outside the gene matches: 12. This CDR3 region has 15 residues. Germline V gene lookup returns CDR1 SQVTM and CDR2 ANQGSEA. In DNA form, the CDR3 reads TGCAGCGCCGTAATTCTAGCGGGAAGACACAATGAGCAGTTCTTC. It encodes CSAVILAGRHNEQFF.

This chain connects TRBV5-1 to TRBJ2-2, with TRBD2 matching over 8 bases. The germline gives CDR1 SGHRS, CDR2 YFSETQ. Trimming cost V 4 bases and J 5 bases; bases outside gene matches: 7. The CDR3 has 15 amino acids. The DNA of the CDR3 is TGCGCCAGCAGCCCCCTCCCTAGCGGGACCGGGGAGCTGTTTTTT. Translation: CASSPLPSGTGELFF.

The CDR3 loop reads CASSLETSGRDTQYF. The CDR3 DNA follows: TGTGCCAGCAGCTTGGAGACTAGCGGGAGAGATACGCAGTATTTT. This chain uses TRBV5-6 with TRBJ2-3, with 12 positions matching TRBD2. The CDR3 spans 15 residues. CDR1 and CDR2 (germline): SGHDT, YYEEEE. V dropped 0 bases and J dropped 5; count of bases not matched to a gene: 1.

The table lists this clone with a count of one. The genes are TRBV12-5 and TRBJ1-5; 9 bases match TRBD1. Germline trimming cut 2 bases from V and 4 bases from J; bases unmatched to any gene: 3. The CDR3 length is 15 residues. Germline CDR1 reads LGHNT; CDR2 reads FRNRAP. The CDR3 spells CASGLTGQGNQPQHF. The CDR3, as DNA: TGTGCTAGTGGTTTGACGGGACAGGGAAATCAGCCCCAGCATTTT.